This T cell receptor (beta chain) was found in a study of T-cell memory formation after mild COVID-19 (dated by TCRdb to the early 2020s). Study-wide context: TCR sequence clusters from the two donors were found to be largely donor specific. T-cell clones expanding and contracting after mild COVID-19 in a couple of donors were tracked by longitudinal TCRalpha and TCRbeta repertoire sequencing. The cohort was made up of two young adult volunteers, one female and one male, who were previously healthy.

Results the study describes overall, beyond this receptor: Contracting CD4+ clones were found mainly in CM and EM memory subsets, while CD8+ clones were enriched in EMRA. Clones that contracted from day 15 to 85 showed balanced CD4/CD8 phenotypes, whereas a second wave of clones that expanded from day 15 to 37 leaned towards CD4+. The second-wave clones that peaked on day 37 were not confirmed to be SARS-CoV-2 specific. Some responding clones were detected in pre-infection memory, suggesting pre-existing cross-reactive memory T cells joined the SARS-CoV-2 response. The study covered only a couple of mild cases, and larger cohorts including severe cases with pre-infection samples were considered necessary.

TCRdb records Illumina NovaSeq 6000 as the sequencer. Using 5'RACE with constant-segment primers, TCRalpha and TCRbeta cDNA libraries were constructed, with sample barcodes and unique molecular identifiers added in the process. RNA was extracted from every sample with Trizol reagent. The libraries were amplified in two PCR steps, and the second step added a second sample barcode and Illumina TruSeq adapters. Libraries were sequenced on an Illumina NovaSeq with 2 x 150 bp paired-end reads. As for the original processing: Demultiplexing of reads and collapsing into UMI-guided consensus sequences were performed with migec v1.2.7. Using mixcr v2.1.11, UMI consensuses were aligned to TRA and TRB V and J templates and then assembled into clonotypes. Clonotypes were classified as expanded or contracted when called significant by both edgeR and NoisET, with noise models trained on biological replicates. edgeR calls used a false discovery rate-adjusted p below 0.01 and a log2 fold-change threshold of 1. PCA with hierarchical clustering of max-normalized trajectories of the 1000 most abundant clonotypes was used as exploratory dynamics analysis. Separately sequenced CD4+ and CD8+ repertoires were used to assign the CD4 or CD8 phenotype of responding clones. The public reads were run again by TCRdb, first through fastp at Q25 and then through MiXCR, and only productive beta chains were kept. CDR3 protein duplicates are merged, each entry listing the most common genes and DNA. TCRdb, rather than the study authors, made the V and J calls. The sample has over 300,000 distinct CDR3 sequences on record, 20% to 25% of them singletons. The ten largest clones represent roughly a fifth of the sample.

With regard to this clonotype: Its target antigen remains unknown. No much larger clone exists at a distance of one base, and base qualities are not known.

Ficoll-Paque density gradient centrifugation was used to isolate PBMCs. Sequencing input: PBMCs or a T cell subset sorted from them (not recorded which). The clonotype was recovered from a man aged 18 to 35 who had mild COVID-19 (a few samples of this study predate the infection). The sample titles of this study are shuffled in the database, so cell type and time point are left out; the donor was told from shared clones.

The DNA sequence follows: TGTGCCAGCAGCCTGGATCGGCTCGATACGCAGTATTTT. This yields the protein CASSLDRLDTQYF. The rearranged segments are TRBV11-1 and TRBJ2-3; the D gene cannot be resolved reliably. The germline V gene (reference sequence) specifies SGHAT as CDR1 and FQDESV as CDR2. The CDR3 contains 13 residues, cysteine and phenylalanine counted. The DNA shown is the 39-base CDR3, in frame from base 1. The trim is 5 bases for V and 6 bases for J, with a gap of 12 bases between the germline ends.